Included here is one TCR beta chain sequence, with context. Its specificity is unknown. This record belongs to a study of memory CD4+ T cells and cytomegalovirus serostatus. For the study at large: Donors were healthy Belgian adults, 10 or so CMV seropositive and 20 to 30 seronegative.

Whole-study findings and limits: Of 150 to 200 reported CMV TCRbeta sequences, about 70 were found in memory CD4+ repertoires.

With 4 bases clipped from V and 0 bases from J, the junction kept 2 bases outside the gene matches. CDR1 and CDR2 (germline): SGDLS, YYNGEE. The CDR3 covers 14 residues. Single viable CD3+CD4+CD8-CD45RO+ cells were sorted as the memory CD4+ T cells. The data were produced by immunoSEQ multiplex PCR, yet TCRdb's version contains in-frame clones alone and is incomplete. Altogether 50,000 to 60,000 clones are present, 83% being singletons, with the ten largest covering 2%. This receptor was identified in an adult in good health and CMV-seropositive. The J gene is TRBJ2-3, the V gene TRBV9, with 7 bases aligning to TRBD2. The sequencing input was memory CD4+ T cells from blood. The CDR3 here is CASSFSGSTDTQYF. For the CDR3, the DNA is TGTGCCAGCAGCTTTAGCGGGAGCACAGATACGCAGTATTTT.